This TCR beta chain appears in the sequencing data of a study of T cell clones after liver transplantation. Clones were sequenced by immunoSEQ multiplex PCR, and TCRdb holds only the in-frame ones, with some missing. Among under 60,000 clones, more than 70% were seen once, and the ten largest hold around 9.6%. The sequence derives from a human patient who received a liver transplant. Part of the T cell pool may stem from the graft donor. The sample here was CD4+ T cells from blood, taken at the 22-month timepoint.

Here the CDR3 DNA reads TGTGCCAGTAGTCCATCCTCGACAGGGCCTGGGGGGGAGCTGTTTTTT. Translating it yields CASSPSSTGPGGELFF. The chain joins TRBV19 to TRBJ2-2, with TRBD1 matching over 7 bases. J was trimmed by 8 bases and V by 5 bases; bases with no gene match: 14. Germline assignment: CDR1 LNHDA and CDR2 SQIVND (reference sequence). The CDR3 runs 16 residues. The full variable domain, rest sourced from reference TRBV19 and TRBJ2-2, is DGGITQSPKYLFRKEGQNVTLSCEQNLNHDAMYWYRQDPGQGLRLIYYSQIVNDFQKGDIAEGYSVSREKKESFPLTVTSAQKNPTAFYLCASSPSSTGPGGELFFGEGSRLTVL.